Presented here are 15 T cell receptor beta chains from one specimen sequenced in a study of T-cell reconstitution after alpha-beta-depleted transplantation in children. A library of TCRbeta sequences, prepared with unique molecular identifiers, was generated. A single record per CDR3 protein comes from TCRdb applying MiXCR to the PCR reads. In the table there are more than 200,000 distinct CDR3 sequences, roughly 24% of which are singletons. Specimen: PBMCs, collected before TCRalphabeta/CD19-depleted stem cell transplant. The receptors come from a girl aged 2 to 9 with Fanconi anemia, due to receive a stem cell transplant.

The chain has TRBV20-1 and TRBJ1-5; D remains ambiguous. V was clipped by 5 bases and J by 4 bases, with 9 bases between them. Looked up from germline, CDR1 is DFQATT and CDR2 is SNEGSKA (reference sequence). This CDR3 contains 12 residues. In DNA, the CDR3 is TGCAGTGCTCGGGCCCCAAATCAGCCCCAGCATTTT. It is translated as CSARAPNQPQHF.

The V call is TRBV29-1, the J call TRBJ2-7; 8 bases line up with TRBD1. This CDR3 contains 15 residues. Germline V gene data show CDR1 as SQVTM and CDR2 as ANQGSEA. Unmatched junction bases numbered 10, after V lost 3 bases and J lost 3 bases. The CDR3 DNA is TGCAGCGTTGATCAGGGGGCCGACCAGGACTACGAGCAGTACTTC. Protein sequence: CSVDQGADQDYEQYF.

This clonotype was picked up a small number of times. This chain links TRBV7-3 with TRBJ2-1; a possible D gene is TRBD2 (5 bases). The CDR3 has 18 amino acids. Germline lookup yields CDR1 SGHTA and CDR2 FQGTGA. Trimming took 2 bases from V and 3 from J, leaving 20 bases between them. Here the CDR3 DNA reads TGTGCCAGCAGCTTAGGCCAAAACACTAGACCCGACTACAATGAGCAGTTCTTC. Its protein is CASSLGQNTRPDYNEQFF.

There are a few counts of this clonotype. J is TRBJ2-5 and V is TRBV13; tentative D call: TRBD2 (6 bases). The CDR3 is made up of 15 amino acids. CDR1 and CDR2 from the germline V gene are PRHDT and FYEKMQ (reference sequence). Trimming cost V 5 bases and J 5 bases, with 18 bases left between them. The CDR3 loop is CASSRPRERDETQYF. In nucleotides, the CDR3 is TGTGCCAGCAGCCGCCCCCGGGAGAGGGATGAGACCCAGTACTTC.

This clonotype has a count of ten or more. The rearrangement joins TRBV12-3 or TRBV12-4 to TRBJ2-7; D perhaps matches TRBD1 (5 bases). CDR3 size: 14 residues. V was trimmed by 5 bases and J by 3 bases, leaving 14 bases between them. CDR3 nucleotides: TGTGCCAGCAGTCCTCGCAGGGTTATCTACGAGCAGTACTTC. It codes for CASSPRRVIYEQYF.

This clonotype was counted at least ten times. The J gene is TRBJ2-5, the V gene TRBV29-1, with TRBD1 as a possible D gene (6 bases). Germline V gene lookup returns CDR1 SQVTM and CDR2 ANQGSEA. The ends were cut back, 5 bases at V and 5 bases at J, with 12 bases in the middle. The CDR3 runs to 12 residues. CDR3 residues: CSVLQGYETQYF. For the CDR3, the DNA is TGCAGCGTTTTACAGGGATATGAGACCCAGTACTTC.

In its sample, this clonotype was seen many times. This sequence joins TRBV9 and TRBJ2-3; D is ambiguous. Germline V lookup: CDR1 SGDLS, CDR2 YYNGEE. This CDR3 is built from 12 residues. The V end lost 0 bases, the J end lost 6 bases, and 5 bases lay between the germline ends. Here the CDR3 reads CASSVGWDTQYF. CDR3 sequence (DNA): TGTGCCAGCAGCGTAGGGTGGGATACGCAGTATTTT.

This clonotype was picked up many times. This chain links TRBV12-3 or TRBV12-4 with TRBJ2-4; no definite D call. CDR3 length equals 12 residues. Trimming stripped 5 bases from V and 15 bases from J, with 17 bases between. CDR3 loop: CASSPQALGLYF. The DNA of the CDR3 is TGTGCCAGCAGTCCCCAGGCCCTTGGGCTGTACTTC.

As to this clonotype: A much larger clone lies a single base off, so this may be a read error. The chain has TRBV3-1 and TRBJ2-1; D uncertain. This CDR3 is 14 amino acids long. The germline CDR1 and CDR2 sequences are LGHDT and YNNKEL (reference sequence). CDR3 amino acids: CSSSPDASTNEQFF. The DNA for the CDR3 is TGTTCCAGCAGCCCCGACGCCTCTACCAATGAGCAGTTCTTC.

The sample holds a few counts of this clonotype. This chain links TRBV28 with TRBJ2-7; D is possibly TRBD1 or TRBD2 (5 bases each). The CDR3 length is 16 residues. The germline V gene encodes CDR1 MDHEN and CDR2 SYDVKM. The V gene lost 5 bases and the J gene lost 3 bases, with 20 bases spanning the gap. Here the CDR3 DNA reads TGTGCCAGCAGTGCCGACCGGGGCAGTTGGGTCTACGAGCAGTACTTC. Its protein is CASSADRGSWVYEQYF.

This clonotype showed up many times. The CDR3 nucleotides are TGCAGTGCTAGAGAGGTAGAAGCGGGAGGGTACGAGCAGTACTTC. Encoded protein: CSAREVEAGGYEQYF. This chain connects TRBV20-1 to TRBJ2-7; 10 positions match TRBD2. The trim removed 0 bases at V and 4 bases at J, leaving 6 bases unmatched. This CDR3 region has 15 residues. CDR1 and CDR2 (germline): DFQATT, SNEGSKA (reference sequence).

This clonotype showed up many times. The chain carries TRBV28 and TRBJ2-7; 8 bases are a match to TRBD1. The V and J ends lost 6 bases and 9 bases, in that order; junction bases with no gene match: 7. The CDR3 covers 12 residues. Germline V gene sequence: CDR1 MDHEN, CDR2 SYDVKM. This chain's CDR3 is CASSRQGNRQYF. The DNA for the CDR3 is TGTGCCAGCAGCCGACAGGGGAACAGGCAGTACTTC.

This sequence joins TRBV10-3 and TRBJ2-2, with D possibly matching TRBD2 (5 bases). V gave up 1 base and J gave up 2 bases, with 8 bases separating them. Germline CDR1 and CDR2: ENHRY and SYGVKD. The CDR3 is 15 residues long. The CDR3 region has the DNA TGTGCCATCAGTGAGTGGACTCTTAACACCGGGGAGCTGTTTTTT. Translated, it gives CAISEWTLNTGELFF.

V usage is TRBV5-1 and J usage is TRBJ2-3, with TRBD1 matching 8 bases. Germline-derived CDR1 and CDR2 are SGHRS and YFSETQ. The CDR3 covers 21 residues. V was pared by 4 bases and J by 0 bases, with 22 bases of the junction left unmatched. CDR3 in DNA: TGCGCCAGCAGCCTTCATTCAGCCGCGACCGGGACAGGACTTAGCACAGATACGCAGTATTTT. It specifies CASSLHSAATGTGLSTDTQYF.

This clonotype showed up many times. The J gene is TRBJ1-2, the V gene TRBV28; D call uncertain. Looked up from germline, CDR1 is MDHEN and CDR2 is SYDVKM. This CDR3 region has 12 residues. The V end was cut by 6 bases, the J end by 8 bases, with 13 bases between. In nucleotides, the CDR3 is TGTGCCAGCAGCCCCAACCGATACGGCTACACCTTC. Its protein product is CASSPNRYGYTF.